This T cell receptor (beta chain) was recovered during a study of T cells in Graves' hyperthyroidism and ophthalmopathy. General study results and limits: Model predictions of ophthalmopathy came a median about six months before onset.

The CDR3 is 14 residues long. V shed 0 bases, J shed 7 bases, and the junction held 5 bases outside the gene matches. Germline CDR1 and CDR2: WSHSY and SAAADI. From RNA transcripts, TCR beta CDR3 regions were amplified. With the HTBI primer set, the TCR CDR3 went through a first round of RT-PCR. MiXCR, applied by TCRdb to the multiplex PCR reads, yields one record per CDR3 protein. This table holds about 640,000 distinct CDR3 sequences, 20% to 25% found once. To note about this clonotype: The antigen is not known.

At least 3 on the Clinical Activity Score was recorded for ophthalmopathy patients, who also had NOSPECS grade at least 4 and duration under 3 months. The study left out patients who had uncontrolled infection, other autoimmune disease, pregnancy or lactation. Extraction of PBMCs used 7.5 to 10 ml of fresh peripheral blood. This rearrangement joins TRBV10-2 to TRBJ1-1, with 7 bases fitting TRBD1. The sample was blood. The clonotype was recovered from a man younger than 40 with Graves' ophthalmopathy. Here the CDR3 reads CASSESRQGSEAFF. CDR3 coding DNA: TGCGCCAGCAGTGAGTCGAGACAGGGAAGTGAAGCTTTCTTT.